Sequencing of this T cell receptor (beta chain) was carried out in a study of blood T cell repertoires in COVID-19. In the study overall: Both acute and convalescent COVID-19 samples were obtained from the United States, Italy and Spain. Nucleic acid was either cDNA or gDNA, and it came from T cells, B-cell-depleted T cells, or PBMCs.

As processed by the authors: How many nucleated cells were present was estimated from reference gene primer amplification. Sequencing was performed with immunoSEQ multiplex PCR; in TCRdb, only in-frame clones are kept and a portion is missing. V and J calls and clone size are given by that table; D and trimming were obtained from the DNA. The profile covers 130,000 or so clones, with around 80% appearing a single time and 2.4% taken by the ten largest. Individuals drawn from 24 US areas were roughly 18 to 89 years old. Germline assignment: CDR1 KGHDR and CDR2 SFDVKD. With 3 bases clipped from V and 5 bases from J, the junction kept 8 bases outside the gene matches. This CDR3 is 16 amino acids long.

The chain employs TRBV24-1 and TRBJ1-1; 10 bases are shared with TRBD1. Sequenced: PBMCs or T cells enriched from blood (not recorded which). The receptor comes from a man aged 35 to 55 with acute COVID-19. The CDR3 nucleotides are TGTGCCACCAGTGATACCCGACAGGGGGCTGGAACTGAAGCTTTCTTT. Translated: CATSDTRQGAGTEAFF.